This T cell receptor (beta chain) appears in the sequencing data of a study of blood T cell repertoires in COVID-19. CDR1 is MGHRA and CDR2 is YSYEKL in the germline V gene. CDR3 length: 15 amino acids. With 0 bases removed from V and 5 bases from J, the gap between germline ends came to 13 bases. In the study's own analysis: Amplification from reference gene primers served as the basis for estimated nucleated cell counts. Method: immunoSEQ multiplex PCR; TCRdb's copy keeps in-frame clones and lacks some. That table supplies the V and J calls and clone size; D and trimming were determined from the DNA. The table lists 300,000 or so clones, 70% to 90% of them singletons, with roughly 10% in the top ten. Those who participated ranged in age from about 18 to 89 years and resided in about 24 US areas.

This clonotype was sampled from a young woman who had recovered from COVID-19. Sample: PBMCs or T cells enriched from blood (not recorded which). The V call is TRBV4-1, the J call TRBJ1-1, with TRBD1 as a possible D gene (5 bases). The CDR3 DNA sequence: TGCGCCAGCAGCCAAGATTCTATCGGGGGTACTGAAGCTTTCTTT. It specifies CASSQDSIGGTEAFF.